What follows describes a single T cell receptor (beta chain). The data stem from a study of CD8 T cells in Susac syndrome. RNA in amounts of about 0.5 to 1 ug was reverse transcribed with random hexamers. Amplification of TCR beta CDR3 across 54 Vbeta and 13 Jbeta was performed with immunoSEQ multiplex PCR. TCRdb re-derived calls from the immunoSEQ multiplex PCR reads in MiXCR, one entry per CDR3 protein. The sample contains approximately 110,000 distinct CDR3 sequences, about 95% of which appear only once. The source of this sequence is a human donor in good health. Sequencing was performed on CD4+ T cells from PBMCs.

The CDR3: CASSYSSASGRAYEQYF. In DNA, the CDR3 is TGTGCCAGCAGTTACTCGAGCGCTAGCGGCCGCGCCTACGAGCAGTACTTC. The chain employs TRBV6-5 and TRBJ2-7, with 7 bases matching TRBD2. The CDR3 loop spans 17 amino acids. Germline trimming cut 0 bases from V and 2 bases from J; bases unmatched to any gene: 10. The germline V gene encodes CDR1 MNHEY and CDR2 SVGAGI.